This is a list of T cell receptor beta chains from one sample in a study of blood T cell repertoires in COVID-19. Libraries were prepared by immunoSEQ multiplex PCR; TCRdb keeps only in-frame clonotypes and omits some of them. Of roughly 120,000 clones in the sample, 84% were seen once. Sequencing was carried out using peripheral blood. These receptors all come from a woman aged 50 to 60 with acute or convalescent COVID-19. CDR3s include the opening cysteine and the closing phenylalanine or tryptophan.

V gene	CDR3 protein
TRBV5-1	CASSLGPTGNSPLHF
TRBV18	CASSPGGSSYGYTF
TRBV7-2	CASRPRGVDYGYTF
TRBV5-1	CASSLGQGARQPQHF
TRBV6-6	CASSYSPHPEGAPQHF
TRBV14	CASSQGVGTEGFYTEAFF
TRBV5-8	CASASSYNEQFF
TRBV7-9	CASSFQGQPTDTQYF
TRBV7-9	CASSLKVPPDSPNYGYTF
TRBV7-6	CASSYPGQASGANVLTF
TRBV5-1	CASSLDPPSGQGDYEQYF
TRBV2	CASGSWDRETEAFF
TRBV30	CAWSAGGGYTF
TRBV12-3/TRBV12-4	CASSLSGNYGYTF